This T cell receptor beta chain was sequenced during a study of identical twins. Study-level results: Twin sharing of out-of-frame TCR alpha was underestimated by models in monozygotic pairs. There was an excess of low generation probability in the out-of-frame alpha sequences that twins shared.

CDR1 is SGDLS, CDR2 YYNGEE, per germline. The CDR3 consists of 16 residues. The V segment lost 2 bases and the J segment 6 bases; nucleotides outside the gene matches: 7. The table lists this clonotype with a few counts. Its antigen is not identified. The authors used template switching to add a universal primer site and gave cDNA unique molecular identifiers. TCRdb independently ran MiXCR on the 5' RACE reads; one entry per CDR3 protein. The data show around 280,000 distinct CDR3 sequences, roughly 8.6% seen once. This sample also belongs to another study, concerning yellow fever vaccine responses in identical twins.

The sequencing input was memory (CD45RO+) T cells sorted from blood. This sequence originates from a woman between 18 and 30 years old in good health. V is TRBV9 and J is TRBJ2-1; 11 nucleotides match TRBD2. The CDR3 nucleotides read TGTGCCAGCAGCGTTTTAGCGGGAGGGCCCTCCAATGAGCAGTTCTTC. It yields the protein CASSVLAGGPSNEQFF.